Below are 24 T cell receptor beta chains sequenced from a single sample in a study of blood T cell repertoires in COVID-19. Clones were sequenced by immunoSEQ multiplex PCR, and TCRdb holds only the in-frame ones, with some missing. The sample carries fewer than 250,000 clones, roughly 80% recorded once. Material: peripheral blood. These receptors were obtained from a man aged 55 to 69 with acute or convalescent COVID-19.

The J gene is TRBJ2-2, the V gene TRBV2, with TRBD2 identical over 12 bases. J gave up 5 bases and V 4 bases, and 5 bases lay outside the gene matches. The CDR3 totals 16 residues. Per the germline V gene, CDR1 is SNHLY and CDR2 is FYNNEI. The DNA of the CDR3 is TGTGCCAGCAGTGCTGAGCTAGCGGGGGGGACCGGGGAGCTGTTTTTT. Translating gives CASSAELAGGTGELFF.

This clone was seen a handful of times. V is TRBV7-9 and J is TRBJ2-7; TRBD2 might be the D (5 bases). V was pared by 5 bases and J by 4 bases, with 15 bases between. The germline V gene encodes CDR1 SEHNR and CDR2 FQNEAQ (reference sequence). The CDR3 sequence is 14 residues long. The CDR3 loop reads CASSPTGREYEQYF. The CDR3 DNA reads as TGTGCCAGCAGCCCCACGGGGAGAGAGTACGAGCAGTACTTC.

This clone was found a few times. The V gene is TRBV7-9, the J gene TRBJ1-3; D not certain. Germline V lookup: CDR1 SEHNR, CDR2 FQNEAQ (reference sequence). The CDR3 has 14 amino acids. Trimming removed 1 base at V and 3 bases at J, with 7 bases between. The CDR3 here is CASSLGLDGNTIYF. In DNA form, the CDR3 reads TGTGCCAGCAGCTTAGGGTTAGATGGAAACACCATATATTTT. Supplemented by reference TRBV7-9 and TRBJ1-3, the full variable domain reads DTGVSQNPRHKITKRGQNVTFRCDPISEHNRLYWYRQTLGQGPEFLTYFQNEAQLEKSRLLSDRFSAERPKGSFSTLEIQRTEQGDSAMYLCASSLGLDGNTIYFGEGSWLTVV.

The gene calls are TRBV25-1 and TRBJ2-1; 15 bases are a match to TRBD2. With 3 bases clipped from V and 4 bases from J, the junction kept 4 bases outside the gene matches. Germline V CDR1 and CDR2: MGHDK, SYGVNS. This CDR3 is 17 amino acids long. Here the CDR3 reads CASSDPGLAGGYNEQFF. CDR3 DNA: TGTGCCAGCAGTGACCCCGGACTAGCGGGAGGGTACAATGAGCAGTTCTTC.

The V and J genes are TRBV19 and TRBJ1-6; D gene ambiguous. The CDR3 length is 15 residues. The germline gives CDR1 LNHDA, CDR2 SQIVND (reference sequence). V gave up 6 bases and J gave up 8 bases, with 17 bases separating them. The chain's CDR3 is CASSLEDSSDSPLHF. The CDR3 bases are TGTGCCAGTAGCCTAGAGGACTCCTCAGATTCACCCCTCCACTTT.

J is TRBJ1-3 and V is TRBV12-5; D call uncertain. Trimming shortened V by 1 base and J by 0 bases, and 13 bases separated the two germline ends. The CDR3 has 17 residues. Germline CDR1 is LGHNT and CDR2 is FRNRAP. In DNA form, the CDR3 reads TGTGCTAGTGGTTTGGCCCGTTCGGGGAACTCTGGAAACACCATATATTTT. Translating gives CASGLARSGNSGNTIYF.

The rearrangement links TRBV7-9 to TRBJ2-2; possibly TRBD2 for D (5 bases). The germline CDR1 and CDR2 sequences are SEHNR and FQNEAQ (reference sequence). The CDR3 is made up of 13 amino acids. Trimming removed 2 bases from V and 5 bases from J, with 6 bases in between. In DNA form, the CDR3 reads TGTGCCAGCAGCTTACTAGCAACCGGGGAGCTGTTTTTT. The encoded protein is CASSLLATGELFF.

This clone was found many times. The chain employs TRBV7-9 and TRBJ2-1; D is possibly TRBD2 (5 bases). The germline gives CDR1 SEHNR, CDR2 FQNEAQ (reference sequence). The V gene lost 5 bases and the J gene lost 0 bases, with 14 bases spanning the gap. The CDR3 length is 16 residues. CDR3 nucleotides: TGTGCCAGCAGCCCCCAAAGCGGACGCTCCTACAATGAGCAGTTCTTC. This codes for CASSPQSGRSYNEQFF.

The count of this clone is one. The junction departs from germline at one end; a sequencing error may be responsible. For the CDR3, the DNA is TGTGCCAGTGCCACCGGGACAACCTACAAGCAGTACTTC. Residues: CASATGTTYKQYF. The V gene is TRBV6-5, the J gene TRBJ2-7; possible D gene TRBD1, 6 bases. Germline assignment: CDR1 MNHEY and CDR2 SVGAGI. The CDR3 totals 13 residues.

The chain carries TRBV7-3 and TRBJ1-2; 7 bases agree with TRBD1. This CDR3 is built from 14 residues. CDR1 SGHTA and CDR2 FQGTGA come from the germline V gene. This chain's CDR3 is CATSPGGPSVGYTF. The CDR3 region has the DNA TGTGCGACCAGTCCAGGGGGGCCATCGGTTGGCTACACCTTC.

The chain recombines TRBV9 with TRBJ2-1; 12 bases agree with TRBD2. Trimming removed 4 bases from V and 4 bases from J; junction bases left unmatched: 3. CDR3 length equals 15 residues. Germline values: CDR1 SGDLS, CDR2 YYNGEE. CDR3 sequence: CASSFTSGGYNEQFF. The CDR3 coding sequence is TGTGCCAGCAGCTTTACTAGCGGGGGGTACAATGAGCAGTTCTTC.

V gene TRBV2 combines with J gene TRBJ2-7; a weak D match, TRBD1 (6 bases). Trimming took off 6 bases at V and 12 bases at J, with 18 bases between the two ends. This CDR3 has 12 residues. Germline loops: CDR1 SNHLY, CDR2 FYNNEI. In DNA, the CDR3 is TGTGCCAGCAGCGAGGACAGTGGAATTACGTACTTC. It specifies CASSEDSGITYF.

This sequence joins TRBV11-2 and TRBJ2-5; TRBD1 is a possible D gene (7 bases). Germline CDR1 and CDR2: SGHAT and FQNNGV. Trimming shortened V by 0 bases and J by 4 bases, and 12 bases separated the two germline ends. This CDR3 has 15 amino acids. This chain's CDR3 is CASSLERGRGETQYF. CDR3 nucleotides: TGTGCCAGCAGCTTAGAAAGGGGGCGGGGAGAGACCCAGTACTTC. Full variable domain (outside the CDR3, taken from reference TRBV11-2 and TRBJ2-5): EAGVAQSPRYKIIEKRQSVAFWCNPISGHATLYWYQQILGQGPKLLIQFQNNGVVDDSQLPKDRFSAERLKGVDSTLKIQPAKLEDSAVYLCASSLERGRGETQYFGPGTRLLVL.

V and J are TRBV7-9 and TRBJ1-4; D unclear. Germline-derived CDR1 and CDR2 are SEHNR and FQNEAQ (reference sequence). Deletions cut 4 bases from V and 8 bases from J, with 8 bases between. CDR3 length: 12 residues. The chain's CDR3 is CASSSLGEKLFF. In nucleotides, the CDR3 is TGTGCCAGCAGCTCCCTTGGCGAAAAACTGTTTTTT. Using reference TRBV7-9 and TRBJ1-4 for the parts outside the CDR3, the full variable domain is DTGVSQNPRHKITKRGQNVTFRCDPISEHNRLYWYRQTLGQGPEFLTYFQNEAQLEKSRLLSDRFSAERPKGSFSTLEIQRTEQGDSAMYLCASSSLGEKLFFGSGTQLSVL.

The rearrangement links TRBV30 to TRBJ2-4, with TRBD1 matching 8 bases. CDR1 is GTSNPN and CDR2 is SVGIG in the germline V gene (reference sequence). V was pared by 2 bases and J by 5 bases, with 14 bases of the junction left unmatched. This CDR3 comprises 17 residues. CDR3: CAWSSPRTGLSQNIQYF. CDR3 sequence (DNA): TGTGCCTGGAGTTCCCCGCGGACAGGGCTATCCCAAAACATTCAGTACTTC.

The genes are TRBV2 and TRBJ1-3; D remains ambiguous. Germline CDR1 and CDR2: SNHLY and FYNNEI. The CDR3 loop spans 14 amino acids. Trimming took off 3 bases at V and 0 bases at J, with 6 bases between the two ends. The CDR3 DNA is TGTGCCAGCAGTGACAACACCTCTGGAAACACCATATATTTT. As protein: CASSDNTSGNTIYF.

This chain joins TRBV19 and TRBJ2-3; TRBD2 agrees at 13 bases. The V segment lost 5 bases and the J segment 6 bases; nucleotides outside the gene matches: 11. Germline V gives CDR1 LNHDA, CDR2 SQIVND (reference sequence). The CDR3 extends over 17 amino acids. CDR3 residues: CASSPRQTSGGVDTQYF. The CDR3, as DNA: TGTGCCAGTAGTCCTAGACAAACTAGCGGGGGGGTGGATACGCAGTATTTT.

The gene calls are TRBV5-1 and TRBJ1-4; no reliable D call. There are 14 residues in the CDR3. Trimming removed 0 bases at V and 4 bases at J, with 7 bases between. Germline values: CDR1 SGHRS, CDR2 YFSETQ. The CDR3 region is CASSLALSNEKLFF. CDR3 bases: TGCGCCAGCAGCTTGGCCCTCAGTAATGAAAAACTGTTTTTT.

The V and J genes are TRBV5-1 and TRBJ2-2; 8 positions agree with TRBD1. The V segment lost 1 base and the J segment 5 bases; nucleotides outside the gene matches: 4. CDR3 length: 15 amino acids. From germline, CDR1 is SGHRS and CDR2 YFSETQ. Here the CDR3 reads CASSLNTGGTGELFF. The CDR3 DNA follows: TGCGCCAGCAGCTTGAACACAGGGGGAACCGGGGAGCTGTTTTTT.

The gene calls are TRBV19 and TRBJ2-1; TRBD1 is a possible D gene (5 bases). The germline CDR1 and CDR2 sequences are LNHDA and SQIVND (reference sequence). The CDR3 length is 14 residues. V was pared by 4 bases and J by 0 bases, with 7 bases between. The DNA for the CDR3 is TGTGCCAGTAGTAGACAGCCCTCCTACAATGAGCAGTTCTTC. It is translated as CASSRQPSYNEQFF.

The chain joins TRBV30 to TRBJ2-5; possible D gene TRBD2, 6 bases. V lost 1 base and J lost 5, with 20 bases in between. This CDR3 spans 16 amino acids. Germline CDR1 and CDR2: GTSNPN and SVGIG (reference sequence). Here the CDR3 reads CAWSAYNAGGEETQYF. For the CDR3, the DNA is TGTGCCTGGAGTGCCTATAACGCCGGAGGGGAGGAGACCCAGTACTTC.

CDR3 DNA: TGTGCCAGCAGCGCCTCCGGGTCCCAGGGGGAGCAGTACTTC. This codes for CASSASGSQGEQYF. The gene calls are TRBV11-3 and TRBJ2-7, with a tentative D call TRBD1 (6 bases). With 5 bases removed from V and 7 bases from J, the gap between germline ends came to 18 bases. Germline CDR1 and CDR2: SGHNT and YENEEA. The CDR3 has 14 amino acids.

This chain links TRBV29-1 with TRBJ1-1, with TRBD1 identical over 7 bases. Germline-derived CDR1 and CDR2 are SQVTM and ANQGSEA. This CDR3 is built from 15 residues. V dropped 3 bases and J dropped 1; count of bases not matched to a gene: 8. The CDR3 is CSVDVTGTRNTEAFF. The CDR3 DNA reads TGCAGCGTTGATGTGACAGGGACCCGGAACACTGAAGCTTTCTTT.

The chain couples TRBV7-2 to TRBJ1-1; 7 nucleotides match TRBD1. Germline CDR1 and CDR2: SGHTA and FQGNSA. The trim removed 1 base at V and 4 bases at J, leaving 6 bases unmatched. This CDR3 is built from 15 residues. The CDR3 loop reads CASSLVGQGGTEAFF. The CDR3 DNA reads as TGTGCCAGCAGCTTAGTTGGGCAGGGGGGCACTGAAGCTTTCTTT.